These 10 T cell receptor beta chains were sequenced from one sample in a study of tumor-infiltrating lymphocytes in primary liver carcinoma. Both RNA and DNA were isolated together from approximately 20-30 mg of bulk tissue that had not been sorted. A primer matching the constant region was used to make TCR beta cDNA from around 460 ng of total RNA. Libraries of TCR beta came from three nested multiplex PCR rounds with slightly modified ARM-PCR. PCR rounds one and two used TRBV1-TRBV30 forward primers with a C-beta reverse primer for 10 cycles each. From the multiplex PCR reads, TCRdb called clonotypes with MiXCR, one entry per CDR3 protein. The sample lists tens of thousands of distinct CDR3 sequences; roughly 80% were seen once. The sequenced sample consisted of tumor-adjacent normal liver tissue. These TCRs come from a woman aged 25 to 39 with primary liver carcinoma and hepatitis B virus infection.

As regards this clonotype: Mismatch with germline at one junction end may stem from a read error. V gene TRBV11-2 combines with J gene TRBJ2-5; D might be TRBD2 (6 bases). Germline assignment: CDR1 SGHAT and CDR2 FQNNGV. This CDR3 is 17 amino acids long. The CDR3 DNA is TGTGCCAGCAGCCAAAGTGGAGCGGGTGGATACCAAGAGACCCGGTGCTTC. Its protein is CASSQSGAGGYQETRCF.

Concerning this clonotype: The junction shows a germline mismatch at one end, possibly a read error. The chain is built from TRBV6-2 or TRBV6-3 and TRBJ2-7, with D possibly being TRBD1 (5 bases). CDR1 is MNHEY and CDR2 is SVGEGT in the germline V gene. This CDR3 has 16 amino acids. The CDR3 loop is CSSSYPVTAPFYEQYF. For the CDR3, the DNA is TGTTCCAGCAGCTACCCTGTGACAGCACCATTCTACGAGCAGTACTTC.

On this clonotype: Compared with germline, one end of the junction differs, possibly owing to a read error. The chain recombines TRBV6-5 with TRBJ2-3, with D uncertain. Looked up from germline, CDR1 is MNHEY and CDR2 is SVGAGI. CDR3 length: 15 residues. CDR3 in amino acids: CAGSYSYGGKDTQYF. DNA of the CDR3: TGTGCCGGCAGTTACTCTTACGGCGGCAAAGATACGCAGTATTTT.

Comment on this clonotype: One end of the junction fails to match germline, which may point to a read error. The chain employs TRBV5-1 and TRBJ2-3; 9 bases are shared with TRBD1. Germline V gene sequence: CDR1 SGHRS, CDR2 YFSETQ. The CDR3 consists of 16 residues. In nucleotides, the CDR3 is TGCGCCAGCAGCCTAGGGACAGGGATCAATTCAGATACCCAGTACTTT. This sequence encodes CASSLGTGINSDTQYF. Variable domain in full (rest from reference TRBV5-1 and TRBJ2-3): KAGVTQTPRYLIKTRGQQVTLSCSPISGHRSVSWYQQTPGQGLQFLFEYFSETQRNKGNFPGRFSGRQFSNSRSEMNVSTLELGDSALYLCASSLGTGINSDTQYFGPGTRLTVL.

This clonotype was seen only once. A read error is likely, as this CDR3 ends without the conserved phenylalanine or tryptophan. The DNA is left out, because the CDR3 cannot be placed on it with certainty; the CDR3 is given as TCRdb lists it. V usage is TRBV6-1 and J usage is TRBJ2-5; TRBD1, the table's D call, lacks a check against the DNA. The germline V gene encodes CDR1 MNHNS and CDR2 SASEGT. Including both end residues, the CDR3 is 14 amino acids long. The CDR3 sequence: CASSNNLGGETKYL.

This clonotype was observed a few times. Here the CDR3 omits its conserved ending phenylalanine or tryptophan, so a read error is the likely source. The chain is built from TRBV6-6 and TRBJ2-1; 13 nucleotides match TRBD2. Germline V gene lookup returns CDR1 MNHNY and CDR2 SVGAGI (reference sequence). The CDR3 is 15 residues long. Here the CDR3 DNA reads TGTTCCAGCAGACCAGGACTAGCGGGAGAAAATGAGCAGTTCCTC. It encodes CSSRPGLAGENEQFL.

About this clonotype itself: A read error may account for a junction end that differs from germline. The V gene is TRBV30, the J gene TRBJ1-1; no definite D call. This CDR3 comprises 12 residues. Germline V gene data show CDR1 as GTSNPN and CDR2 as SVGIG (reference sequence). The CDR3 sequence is CAWSEVLTGAFF. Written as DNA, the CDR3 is TGCGCCTGGAGTGAAGTGCTCACTGGAGCTTTCTTT.

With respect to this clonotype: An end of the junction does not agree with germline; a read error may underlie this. The DNA of the CDR3 is TGTGTCACCTCCCCGTCGAGGGAGCTGTTCTTC. Translated: CVTSPSRELFF. V is TRBV6-2 or TRBV6-3 and J is TRBJ2-1, with D maybe TRBD2 (5 bases). The CDR3 consists of 11 residues. The V gene's germline CDR1 is MNHEY and CDR2 SVGEGT.

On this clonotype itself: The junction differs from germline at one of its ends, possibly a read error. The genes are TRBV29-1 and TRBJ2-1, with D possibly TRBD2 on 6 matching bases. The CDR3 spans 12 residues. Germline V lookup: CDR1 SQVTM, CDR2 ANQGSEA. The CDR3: CSSAGSLNERLF. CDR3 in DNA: TGCAGCTCGGCGGGATCGTTAAATGAGCGGCTCTTC.

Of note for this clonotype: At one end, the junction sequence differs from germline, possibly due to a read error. CDR3 bases: TGCGCCAGCGGTCCAGAGATGAATAGGGACACGAGCAGGTGGCACTTC. It specifies CASGPEMNRDTSRWHF. This rearrangement joins TRBV4-1 to TRBJ2-4, with D possibly being TRBD1 (6 bases). This CDR3 spans 16 amino acids. The germline V gene has CDR1 MGHRA and CDR2 YSYEKL.